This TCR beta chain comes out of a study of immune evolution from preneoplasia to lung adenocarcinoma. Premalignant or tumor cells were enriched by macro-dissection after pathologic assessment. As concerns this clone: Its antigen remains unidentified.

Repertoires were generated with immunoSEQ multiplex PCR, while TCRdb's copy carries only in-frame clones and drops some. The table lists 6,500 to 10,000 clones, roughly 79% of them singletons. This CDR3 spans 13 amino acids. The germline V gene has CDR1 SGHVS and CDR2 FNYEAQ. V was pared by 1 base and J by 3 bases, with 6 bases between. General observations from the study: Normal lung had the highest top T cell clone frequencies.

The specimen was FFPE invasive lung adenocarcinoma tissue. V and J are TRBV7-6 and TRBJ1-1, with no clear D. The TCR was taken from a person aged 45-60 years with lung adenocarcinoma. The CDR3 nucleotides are TGTGCCAGCAGCTTAGGGGTTGACACTGAAGCTTTCTTT. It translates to CASSLGVDTEAFF.